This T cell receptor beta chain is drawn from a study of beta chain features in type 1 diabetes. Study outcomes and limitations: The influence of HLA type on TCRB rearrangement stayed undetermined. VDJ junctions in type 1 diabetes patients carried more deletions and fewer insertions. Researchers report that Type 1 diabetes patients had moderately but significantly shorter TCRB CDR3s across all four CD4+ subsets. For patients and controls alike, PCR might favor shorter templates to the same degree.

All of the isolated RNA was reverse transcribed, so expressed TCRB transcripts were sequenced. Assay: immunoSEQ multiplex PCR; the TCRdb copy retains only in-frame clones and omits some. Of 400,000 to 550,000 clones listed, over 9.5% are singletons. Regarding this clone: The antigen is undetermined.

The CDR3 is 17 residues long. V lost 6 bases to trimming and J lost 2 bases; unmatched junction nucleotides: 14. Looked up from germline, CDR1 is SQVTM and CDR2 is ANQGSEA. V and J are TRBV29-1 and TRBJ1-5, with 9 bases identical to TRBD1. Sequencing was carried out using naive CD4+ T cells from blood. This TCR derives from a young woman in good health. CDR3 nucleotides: TGCAGCGTCCTTCGGGACAGGGACTCTAAGGGCAATCAGCCCCAGCATTTT. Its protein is CSVLRDRDSKGNQPQHF.